Listed below are T cell receptor beta chains from one sample, sequenced in a study of PD-L1 blockade in urothelial cancer. Measured with immunoSEQ multiplex PCR; TCRdb has only the in-frame clones, and not every one. Here the sample spans around 57,000 clones, over 75% being singletons. Source: PBMCs, taken around atezolizumab (anti-PD-L1) treatment. Receptors were obtained from a man aged 65-85 years with urothelial cancer. CDR3s include the opening cysteine and the closing phenylalanine or tryptophan. The order of the fields is clone size, V gene, J gene, D gene, CDR3 protein, CDR3 DNA. A D gene is named only where the DNA matches it firmly. Rows may omit the clone size; those that give it use once, few, many or a size class.

abundance: NA
v_gene: TRBV28
j_gene: TRBJ2-2
d_gene: TRBD1
CDR3aa: CASSYTDRGHTGELFF
CDR3nt: TGTGCCAGCAGTTATACCGACAGGGGACACACCGGGGAGCTGTTTTTT

abundance: NA
v_gene: TRBV28
j_gene: TRBJ2-7
d_gene: NA
CDR3aa: CASSFRHLSYEQYF
CDR3nt: TGTGCCAGCAGTTTTCGACACCTATCCTACGAGCAGTACTTC

abundance: NA
v_gene: TRBV7-9
j_gene: TRBJ2-5
d_gene: TRBD2
CDR3aa: CASSLGLAGHQETQYF
CDR3nt: TGTGCCAGCAGCCTAGGACTAGCGGGACACCAAGAGACCCAGTACTTC

abundance: NA
v_gene: TRBV28
j_gene: TRBJ2-6
d_gene: NA
CDR3aa: CASSSRIGARSGANVLTF
CDR3nt: TGTGCCAGCAGTTCACGGATAGGGGCAAGGTCGGGGGCCAACGTCCTGACTTTC

abundance: NA
v_gene: TRBV4-1
j_gene: TRBJ2-3
d_gene: NA
CDR3aa: CASRAQGTDTQYF
CDR3nt: TGCGCCAGCAGGGCCCAGGGCACAGATACGCAGTATTTT

abundance: NA
v_gene: TRBV6-4
j_gene: TRBJ2-2
d_gene: NA
CDR3aa: CASSDSPSTGELFF
CDR3nt: TGTGCCAGCAGTGACTCCCCCTCCACCGGGGAGCTGTTTTTT

abundance: once
v_gene: TRBV25-1
j_gene: TRBJ1-1
d_gene: NA
CDR3aa: CASSLQGLGTEAFF
CDR3nt: TGTGCCAGCTCTTTGCAGGGGTTGGGCACTGAAGCTTTCTTT

abundance: medium-sized
v_gene: TRBV10-2
j_gene: TRBJ2-1
d_gene: NA
CDR3aa: CASSEGSSYNEQFF
CDR3nt: TGCGCCAGCAGTGAAGGGAGCTCCTACAATGAGCAGTTCTTC

abundance: NA
v_gene: TRBV19
j_gene: TRBJ1-5
d_gene: TRBD1
CDR3aa: CASSTFDRGANQPQHF
CDR3nt: TGTGCCAGTAGTACCTTCGACAGGGGCGCCAATCAGCCCCAGCATTTT

abundance: NA
v_gene: TRBV28
j_gene: TRBJ2-7
d_gene: TRBD2
CDR3aa: CASTLTAGEAYEQYF
CDR3nt: TGTGCCAGCACTCTAACGGCGGGAGAGGCCTACGAGCAGTACTTC

abundance: few
v_gene: TRBV5-6
j_gene: TRBJ2-3
d_gene: TRBD2
CDR3aa: CASSLDGLRLAHPNTQYF
CDR3nt: TGTGCCAGCAGCTTGGATGGGTTGAGACTAGCGCATCCTAATACGCAGTATTTT

abundance: NA
v_gene: TRBV11-3
j_gene: TRBJ2-2
d_gene: TRBD2
CDR3aa: CASSPRLSSGDGELFF
CDR3nt: TGTGCCAGCAGCCCCCGTTTGAGTAGCGGGGACGGGGAGCTGTTTTTT